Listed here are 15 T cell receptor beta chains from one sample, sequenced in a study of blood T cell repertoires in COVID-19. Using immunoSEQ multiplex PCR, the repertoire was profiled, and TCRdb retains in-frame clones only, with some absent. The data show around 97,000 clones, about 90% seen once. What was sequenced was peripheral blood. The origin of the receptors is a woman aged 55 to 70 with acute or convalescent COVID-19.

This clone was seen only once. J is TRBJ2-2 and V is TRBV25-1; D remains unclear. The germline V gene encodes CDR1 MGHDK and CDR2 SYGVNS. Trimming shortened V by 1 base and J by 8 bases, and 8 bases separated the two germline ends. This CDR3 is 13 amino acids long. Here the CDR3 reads CASSEWSPGELFF. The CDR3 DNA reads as TGTGCCAGCAGTGAATGGAGTCCGGGGGAGCTGTTTTTT.

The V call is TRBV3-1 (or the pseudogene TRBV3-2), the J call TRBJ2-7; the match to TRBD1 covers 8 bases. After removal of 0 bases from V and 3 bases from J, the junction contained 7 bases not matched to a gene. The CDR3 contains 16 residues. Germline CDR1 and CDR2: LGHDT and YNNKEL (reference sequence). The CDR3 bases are TGTGCCAGCAGCCAAGATCCGGACAGGGCCTACTACGAGCAGTACTTC. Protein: CASSQDPDRAYYEQYF.

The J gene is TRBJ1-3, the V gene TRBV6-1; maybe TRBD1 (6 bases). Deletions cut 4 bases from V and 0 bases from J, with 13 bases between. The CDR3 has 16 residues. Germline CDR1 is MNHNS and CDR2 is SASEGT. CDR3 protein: CASSGGQFHSGNTIYF. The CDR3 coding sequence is TGTGCCAGCAGTGGCGGACAGTTCCACTCTGGAAACACCATATATTTT.

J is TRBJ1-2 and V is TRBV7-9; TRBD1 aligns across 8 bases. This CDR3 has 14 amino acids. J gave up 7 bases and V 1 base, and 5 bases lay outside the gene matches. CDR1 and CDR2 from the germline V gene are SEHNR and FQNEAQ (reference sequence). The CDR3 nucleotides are TGTGCCAGCAGCTTAGGGACAGGGTTGAGTGGCTACACCTTC. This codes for CASSLGTGLSGYTF.

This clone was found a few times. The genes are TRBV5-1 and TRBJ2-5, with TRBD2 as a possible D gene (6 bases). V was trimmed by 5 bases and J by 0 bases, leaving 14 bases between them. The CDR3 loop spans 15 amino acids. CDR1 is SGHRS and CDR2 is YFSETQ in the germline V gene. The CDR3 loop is CASSSERAYQETQYF. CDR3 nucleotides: TGCGCCAGCAGTTCAGAGCGGGCCTACCAAGAGACCCAGTACTTC.

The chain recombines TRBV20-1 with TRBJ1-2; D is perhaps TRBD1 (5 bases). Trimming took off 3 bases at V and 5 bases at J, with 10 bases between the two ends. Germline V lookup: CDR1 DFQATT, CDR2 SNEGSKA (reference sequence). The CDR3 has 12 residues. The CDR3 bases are TGCAGTGCTAGTACCAGGGATTATGGCTACACCTTC. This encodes CSASTRDYGYTF.

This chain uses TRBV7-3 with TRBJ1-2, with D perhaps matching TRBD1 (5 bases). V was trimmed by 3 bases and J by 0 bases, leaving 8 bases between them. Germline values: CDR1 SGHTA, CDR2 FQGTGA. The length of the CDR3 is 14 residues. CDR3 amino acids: CASSLGPANYGYTF. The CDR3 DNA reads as TGTGCCAGCAGCTTGGGGCCTGCTAACTATGGCTACACCTTC. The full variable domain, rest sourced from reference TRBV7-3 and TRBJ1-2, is GAGVSQTPSNKVTEKGKYVELRCDPISGHTALYWYRQSLGQGPEFLIYFQGTGAADDSGLPNDRFFAVRPEGSVSTLKIQRTERGDSAVYLCASSLGPANYGYTFGSGTRLTVV.

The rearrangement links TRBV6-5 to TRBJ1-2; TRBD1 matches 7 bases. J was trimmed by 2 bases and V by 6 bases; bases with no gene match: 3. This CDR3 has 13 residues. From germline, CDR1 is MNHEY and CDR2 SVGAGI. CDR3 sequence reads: CASRLDRNYGYTF. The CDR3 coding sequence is TGTGCCAGCAGACTGGACAGGAACTATGGCTACACCTTC.

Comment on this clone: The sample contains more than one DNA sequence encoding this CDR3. Written as DNA, the CDR3 is TGCGCCAGCAGCTTGGGGGCAGGTACGGAAGCTTTCTTT. Protein product: CASSLGAGTEAFF. The chain combines TRBV5-1 with TRBJ1-1; D not certain. Germline lookup yields CDR1 SGHRS and CDR2 YFSETQ. Trimming took off 0 bases at V and 8 bases at J, with 11 bases between the two ends. The CDR3 sequence is 13 residues long.

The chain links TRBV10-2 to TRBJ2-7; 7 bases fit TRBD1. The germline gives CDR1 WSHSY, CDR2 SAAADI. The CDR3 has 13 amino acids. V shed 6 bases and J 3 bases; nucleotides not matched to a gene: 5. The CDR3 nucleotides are TGCGCCAGCAGGAATACAGGGGTCTACGAGCAGTACGTC. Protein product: CASRNTGVYEQYV.

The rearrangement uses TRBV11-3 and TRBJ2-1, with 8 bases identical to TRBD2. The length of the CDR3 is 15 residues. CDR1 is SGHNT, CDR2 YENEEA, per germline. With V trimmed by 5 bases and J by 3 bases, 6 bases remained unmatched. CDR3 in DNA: TGTGCCAGCAGCCCACGGGGGGGACTCTACAATGAGCAGTTCTTC. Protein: CASSPRGGLYNEQFF.

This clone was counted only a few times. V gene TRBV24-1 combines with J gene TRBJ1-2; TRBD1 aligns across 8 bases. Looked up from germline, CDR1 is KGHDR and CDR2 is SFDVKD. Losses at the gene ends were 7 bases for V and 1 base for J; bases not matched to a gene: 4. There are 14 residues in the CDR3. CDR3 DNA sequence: TGTGCCACCAGCCCAGGGGGCTTTAACTATGGCTACACCTTC. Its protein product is CATSPGGFNYGYTF.

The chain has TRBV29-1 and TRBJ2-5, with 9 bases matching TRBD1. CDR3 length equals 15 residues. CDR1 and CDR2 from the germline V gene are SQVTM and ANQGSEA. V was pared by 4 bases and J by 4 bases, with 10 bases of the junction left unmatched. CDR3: CSVGRQGVEAETQYF. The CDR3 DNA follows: TGCAGCGTTGGCCGACAGGGGGTTGAGGCAGAGACCCAGTACTTC.

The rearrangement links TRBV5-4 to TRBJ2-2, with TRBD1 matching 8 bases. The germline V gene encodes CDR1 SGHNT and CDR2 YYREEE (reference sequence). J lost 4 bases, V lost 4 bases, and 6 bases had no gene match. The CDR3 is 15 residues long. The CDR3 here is CASSPDRASTGELFF. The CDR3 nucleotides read TGTGCCAGCAGCCCGGACAGGGCGAGCACCGGGGAGCTGTTTTTT. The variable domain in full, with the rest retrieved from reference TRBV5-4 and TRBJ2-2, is ETGVTQSPTHLIKTRGQQVTLRCSSQSGHNTVSWYQQALGQGPQFIFQYYREEENGRGNFPPRFSGLQFPNYSSELNVNALELDDSALYLCASSPDRASTGELFFGEGSRLTVL.

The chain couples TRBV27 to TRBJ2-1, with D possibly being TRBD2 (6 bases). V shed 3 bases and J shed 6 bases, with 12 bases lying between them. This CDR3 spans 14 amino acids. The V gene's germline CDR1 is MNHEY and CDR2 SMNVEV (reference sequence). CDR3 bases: TGTGCCAGCAGTTTCCGCCGGGACTCCAATGAGCAGTTCTTC. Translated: CASSFRRDSNEQFF.